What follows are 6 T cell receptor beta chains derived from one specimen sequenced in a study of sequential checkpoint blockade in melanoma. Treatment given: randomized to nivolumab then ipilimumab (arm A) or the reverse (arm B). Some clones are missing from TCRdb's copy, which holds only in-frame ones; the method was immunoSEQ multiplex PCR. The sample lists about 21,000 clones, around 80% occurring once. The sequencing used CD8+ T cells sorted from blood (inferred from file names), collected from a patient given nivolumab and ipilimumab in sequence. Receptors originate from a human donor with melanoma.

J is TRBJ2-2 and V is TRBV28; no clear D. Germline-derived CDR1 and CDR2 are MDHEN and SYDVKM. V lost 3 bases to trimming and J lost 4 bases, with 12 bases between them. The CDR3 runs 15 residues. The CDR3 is CASSFGLTSTGELFF. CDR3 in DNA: TGTGCCAGCAGTTTTGGATTGACAAGCACCGGGGAGCTGTTTTTT.

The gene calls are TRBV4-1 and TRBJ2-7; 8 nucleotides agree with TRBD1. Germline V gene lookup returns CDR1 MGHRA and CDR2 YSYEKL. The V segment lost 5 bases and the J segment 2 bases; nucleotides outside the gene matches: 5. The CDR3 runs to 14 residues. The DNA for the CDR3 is TGCGCCAGCAGCTACCAGGGGGCCCCCTACGAGCAGTACTTC. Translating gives CASSYQGAPYEQYF.

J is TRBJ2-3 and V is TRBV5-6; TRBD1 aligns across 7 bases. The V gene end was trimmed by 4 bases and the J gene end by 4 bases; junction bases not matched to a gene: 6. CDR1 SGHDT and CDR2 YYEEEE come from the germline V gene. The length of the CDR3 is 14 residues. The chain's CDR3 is CASSPTGYADTQYF. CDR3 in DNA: TGTGCCAGCAGCCCGACAGGGTATGCAGATACGCAGTATTTT.

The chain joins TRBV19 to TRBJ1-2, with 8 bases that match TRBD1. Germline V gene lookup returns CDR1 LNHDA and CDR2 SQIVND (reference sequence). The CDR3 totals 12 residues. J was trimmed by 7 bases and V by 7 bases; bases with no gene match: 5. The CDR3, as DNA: TGTGCCAGTATCGACAGGGGCGTTGGCTACACCTTC. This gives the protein CASIDRGVGYTF.

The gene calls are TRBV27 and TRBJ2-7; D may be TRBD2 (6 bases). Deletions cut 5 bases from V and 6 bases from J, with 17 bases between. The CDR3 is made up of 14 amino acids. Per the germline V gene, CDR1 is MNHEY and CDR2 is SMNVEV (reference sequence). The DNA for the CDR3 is TGTGCCAGCAGTAAGGCGGGGACTCCTGGCGAGCAGTACTTC. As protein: CASSKAGTPGEQYF.

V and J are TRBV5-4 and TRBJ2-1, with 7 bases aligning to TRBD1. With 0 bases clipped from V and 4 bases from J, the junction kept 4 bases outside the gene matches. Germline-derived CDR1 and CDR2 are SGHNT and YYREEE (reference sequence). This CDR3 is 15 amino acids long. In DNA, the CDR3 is TGTGCCAGCAGCTTGGTAGGGGGCGTTTACAATGAGCAGTTCTTC. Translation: CASSLVGGVYNEQFF.